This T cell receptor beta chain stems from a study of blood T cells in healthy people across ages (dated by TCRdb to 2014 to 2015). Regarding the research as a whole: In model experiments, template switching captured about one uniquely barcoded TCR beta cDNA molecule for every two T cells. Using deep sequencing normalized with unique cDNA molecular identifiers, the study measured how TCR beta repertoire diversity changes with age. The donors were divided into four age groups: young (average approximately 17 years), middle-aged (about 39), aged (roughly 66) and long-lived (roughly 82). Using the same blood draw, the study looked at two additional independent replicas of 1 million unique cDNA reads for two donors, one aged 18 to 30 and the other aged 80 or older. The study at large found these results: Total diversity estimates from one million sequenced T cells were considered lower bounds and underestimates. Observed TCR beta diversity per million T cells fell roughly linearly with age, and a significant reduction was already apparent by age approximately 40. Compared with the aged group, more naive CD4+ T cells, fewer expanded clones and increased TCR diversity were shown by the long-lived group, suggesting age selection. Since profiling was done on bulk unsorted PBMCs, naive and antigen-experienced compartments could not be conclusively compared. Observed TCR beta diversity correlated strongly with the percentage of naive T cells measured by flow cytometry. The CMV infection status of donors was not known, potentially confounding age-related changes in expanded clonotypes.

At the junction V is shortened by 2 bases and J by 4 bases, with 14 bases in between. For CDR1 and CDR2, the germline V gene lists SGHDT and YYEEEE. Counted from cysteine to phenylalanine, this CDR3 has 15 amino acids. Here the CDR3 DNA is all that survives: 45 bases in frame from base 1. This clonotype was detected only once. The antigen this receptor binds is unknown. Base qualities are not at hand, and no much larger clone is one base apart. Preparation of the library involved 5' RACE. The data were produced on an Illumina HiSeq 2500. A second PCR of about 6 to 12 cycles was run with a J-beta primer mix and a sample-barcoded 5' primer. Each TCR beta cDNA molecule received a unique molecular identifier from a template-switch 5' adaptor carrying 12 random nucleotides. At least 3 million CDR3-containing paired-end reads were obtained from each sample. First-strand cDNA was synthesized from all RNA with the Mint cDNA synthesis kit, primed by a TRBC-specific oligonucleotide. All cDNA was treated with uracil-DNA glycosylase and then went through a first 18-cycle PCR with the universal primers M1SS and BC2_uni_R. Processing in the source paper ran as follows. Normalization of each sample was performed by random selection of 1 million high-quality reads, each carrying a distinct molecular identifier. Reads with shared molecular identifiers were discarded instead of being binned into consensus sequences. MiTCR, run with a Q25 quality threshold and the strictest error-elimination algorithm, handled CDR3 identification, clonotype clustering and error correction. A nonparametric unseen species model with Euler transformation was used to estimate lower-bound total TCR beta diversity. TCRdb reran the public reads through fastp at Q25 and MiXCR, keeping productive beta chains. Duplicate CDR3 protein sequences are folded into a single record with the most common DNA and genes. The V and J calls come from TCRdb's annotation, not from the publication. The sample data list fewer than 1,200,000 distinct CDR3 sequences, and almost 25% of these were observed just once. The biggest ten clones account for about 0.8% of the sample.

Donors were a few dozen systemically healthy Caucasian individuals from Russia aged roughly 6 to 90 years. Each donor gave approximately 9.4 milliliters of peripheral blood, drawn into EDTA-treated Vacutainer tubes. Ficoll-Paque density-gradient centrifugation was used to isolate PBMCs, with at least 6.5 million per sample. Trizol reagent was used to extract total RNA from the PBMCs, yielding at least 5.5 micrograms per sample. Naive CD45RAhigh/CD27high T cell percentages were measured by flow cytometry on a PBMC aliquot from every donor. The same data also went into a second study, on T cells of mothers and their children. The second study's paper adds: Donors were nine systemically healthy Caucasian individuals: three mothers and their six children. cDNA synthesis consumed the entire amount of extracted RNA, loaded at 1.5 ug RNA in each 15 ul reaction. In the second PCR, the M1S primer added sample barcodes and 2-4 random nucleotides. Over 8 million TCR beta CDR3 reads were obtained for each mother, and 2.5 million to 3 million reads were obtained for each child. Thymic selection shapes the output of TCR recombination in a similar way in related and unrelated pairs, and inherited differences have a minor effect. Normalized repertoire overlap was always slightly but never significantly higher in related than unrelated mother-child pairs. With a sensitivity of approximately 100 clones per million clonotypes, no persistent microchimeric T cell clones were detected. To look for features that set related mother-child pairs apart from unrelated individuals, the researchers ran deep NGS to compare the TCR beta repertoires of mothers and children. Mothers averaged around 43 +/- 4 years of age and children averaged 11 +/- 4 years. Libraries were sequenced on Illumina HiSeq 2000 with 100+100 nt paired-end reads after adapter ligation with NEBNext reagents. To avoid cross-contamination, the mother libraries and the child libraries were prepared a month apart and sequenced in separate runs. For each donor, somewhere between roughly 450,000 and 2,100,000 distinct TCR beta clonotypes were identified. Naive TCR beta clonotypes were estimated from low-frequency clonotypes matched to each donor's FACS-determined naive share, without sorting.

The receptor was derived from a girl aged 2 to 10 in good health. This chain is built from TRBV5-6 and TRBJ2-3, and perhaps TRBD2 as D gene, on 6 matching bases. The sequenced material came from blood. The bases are TGTGCCAGCAGCTTCCTCGGGGGTGGGTCAGATACGCAGTATTTT. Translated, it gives CASSFLGGGSDTQYF.